This TCR beta chain was documented in a study of blood T cells in healthy people across ages. This clonotype was seen only a few times. Drawn from each donor were approximately 9.2 milliliters of peripheral blood. The authors isolated at least 7 million PBMCs per sample. Each sample yielded at least 6 micrograms of PBMC total RNA. Germline CDR1 ENHRY, CDR2 SYGVKD. This CDR3 comprises 12 residues. A second about 7 to 12 cycle PCR used barcoded and J-beta primers. In TCRdb, the 5' RACE reads were re-called with MiXCR into one record per CDR3 protein. Altogether 1.5 million to 2 million distinct CDR3 sequences are present, about 39% being singletons, with the ten largest covering 23%.

The chain recombines TRBV10-3 with TRBJ2-4; no clear D. The J call is doubtful: the DNA matches TRBJ2-7 better. The receptor comes from a human donor in good health. Sequencing was performed on blood. The CDR3 bases are TGTGCCATCAGCCAGATATCTTACGAGCAGTACTTC. Protein product: CAISQISYEQYF.